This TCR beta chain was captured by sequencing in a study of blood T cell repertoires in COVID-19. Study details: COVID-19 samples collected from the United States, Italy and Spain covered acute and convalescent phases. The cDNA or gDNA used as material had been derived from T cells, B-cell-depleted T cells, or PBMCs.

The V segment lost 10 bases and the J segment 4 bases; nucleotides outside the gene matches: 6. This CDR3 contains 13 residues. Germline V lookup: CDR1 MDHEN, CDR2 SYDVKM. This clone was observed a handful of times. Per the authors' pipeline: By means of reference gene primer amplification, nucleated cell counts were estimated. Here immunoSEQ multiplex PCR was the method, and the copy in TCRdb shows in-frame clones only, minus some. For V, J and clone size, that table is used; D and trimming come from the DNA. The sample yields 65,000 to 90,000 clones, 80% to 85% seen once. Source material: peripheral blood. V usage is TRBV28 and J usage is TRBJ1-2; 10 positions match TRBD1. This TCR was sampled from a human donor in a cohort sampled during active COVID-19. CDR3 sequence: CATPDRGGYGYTF. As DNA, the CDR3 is TGTGCCACCCCGGACAGGGGGGGCTATGGCTACACCTTC.